This T cell receptor (beta chain) was sequenced during a study of T cell repertoires in cytomegalovirus infection. Across the whole study: Public signatures in TCR beta pointed to CMV infection and matching HLA type.

Overall study findings and caveats: CMV-specific TCR beta clonotypes restricted by HLA-C were the ones dominating the ex vivo response. Identification of carriers of CMV plus the relevant HLA was achieved through cumulative public TCR beta family frequency.

About this clonotype itself: The antigen remains undetermined. This may be a read error, as it is one base from a much larger clone. The CDR3 ends on some other residue instead of the conserved phenylalanine or tryptophan, so this is likely a read error.

Via MiXCR, TCRdb re-called the reads, giving one row per CDR3 protein. This table holds more than 650,000 distinct CDR3 sequences, about a third found once. This CDR3 region has 15 residues. Trimming shortened V by 1 base and J by 2 bases, and 12 bases separated the two germline ends. Germline V lookup: CDR1 MDHEN, CDR2 SYDVKM. This receptor was obtained from a human donor in good health (CMV status not recorded). Some clones in this sample may be carry-over from other donors' samples. The specimen sequenced was PBMCs. The genes are TRBV28 and TRBJ2-7; D possibly corresponds to TRBD1 (5 bases). CDR3 in amino acids: CASSLYEDSAYEQYL. In DNA form, the CDR3 reads TGTGCCAGCAGTTTATATGAAGACAGTGCCTACGAGCAGTACTTA.